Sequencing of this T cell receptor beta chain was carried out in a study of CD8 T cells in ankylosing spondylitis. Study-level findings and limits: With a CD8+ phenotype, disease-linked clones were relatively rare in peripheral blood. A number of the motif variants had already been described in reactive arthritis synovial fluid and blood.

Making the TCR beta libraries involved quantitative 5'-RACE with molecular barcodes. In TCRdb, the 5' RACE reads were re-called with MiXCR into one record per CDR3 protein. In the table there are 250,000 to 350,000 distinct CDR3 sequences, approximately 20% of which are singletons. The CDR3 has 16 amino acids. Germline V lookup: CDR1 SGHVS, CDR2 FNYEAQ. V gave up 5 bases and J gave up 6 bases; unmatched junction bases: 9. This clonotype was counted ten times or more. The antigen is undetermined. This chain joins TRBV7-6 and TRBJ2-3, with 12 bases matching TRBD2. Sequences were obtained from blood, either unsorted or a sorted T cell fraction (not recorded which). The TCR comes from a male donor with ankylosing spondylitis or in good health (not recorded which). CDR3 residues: CASSDLAGGPGDTQYF. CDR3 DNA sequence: TGTGCCAGCAGCGACCTAGCGGGAGGGCCGGGTGATACGCAGTATTTT.